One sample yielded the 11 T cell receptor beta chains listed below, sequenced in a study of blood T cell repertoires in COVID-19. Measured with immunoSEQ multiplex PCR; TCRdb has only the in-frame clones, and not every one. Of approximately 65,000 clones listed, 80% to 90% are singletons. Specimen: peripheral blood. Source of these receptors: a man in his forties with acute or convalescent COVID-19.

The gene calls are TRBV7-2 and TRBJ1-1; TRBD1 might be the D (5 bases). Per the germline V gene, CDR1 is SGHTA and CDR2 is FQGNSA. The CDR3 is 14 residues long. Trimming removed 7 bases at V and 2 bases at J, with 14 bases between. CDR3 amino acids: CASNPGGINTEAFF. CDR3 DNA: TGTGCCAGCAACCCGGGGGGGATAAACACTGAAGCTTTCTTT.

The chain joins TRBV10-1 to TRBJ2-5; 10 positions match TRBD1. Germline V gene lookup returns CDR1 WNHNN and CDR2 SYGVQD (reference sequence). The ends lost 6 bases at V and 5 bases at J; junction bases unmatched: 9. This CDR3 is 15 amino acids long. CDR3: CASRPGQGTSETQYF. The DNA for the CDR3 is TGCGCCAGCAGACCGGGACAGGGGACCTCGGAGACCCAGTACTTC.

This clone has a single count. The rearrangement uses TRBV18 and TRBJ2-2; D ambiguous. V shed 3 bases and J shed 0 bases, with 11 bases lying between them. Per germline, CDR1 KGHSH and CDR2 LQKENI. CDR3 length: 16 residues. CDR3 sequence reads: CASSPTLTPNTGELFF. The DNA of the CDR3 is TGTGCCAGCTCACCCACATTAACACCGAACACCGGGGAGCTGTTTTTT.

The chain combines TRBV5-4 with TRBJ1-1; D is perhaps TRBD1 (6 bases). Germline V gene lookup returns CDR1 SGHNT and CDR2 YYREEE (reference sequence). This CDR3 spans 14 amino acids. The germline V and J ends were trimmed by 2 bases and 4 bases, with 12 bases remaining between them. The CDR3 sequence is CASSLRTEGTEAFF. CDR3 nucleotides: TGTGCCAGCAGCTTAAGGACAGAGGGCACTGAAGCTTTCTTT.

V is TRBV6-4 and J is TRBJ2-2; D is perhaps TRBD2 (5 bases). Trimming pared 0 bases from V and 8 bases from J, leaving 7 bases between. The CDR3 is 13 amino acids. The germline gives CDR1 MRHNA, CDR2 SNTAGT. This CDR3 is CASSDSRGGELFF. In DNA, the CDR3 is TGTGCCAGCAGTGACTCGAGAGGGGGGGAGCTGTTTTTT.

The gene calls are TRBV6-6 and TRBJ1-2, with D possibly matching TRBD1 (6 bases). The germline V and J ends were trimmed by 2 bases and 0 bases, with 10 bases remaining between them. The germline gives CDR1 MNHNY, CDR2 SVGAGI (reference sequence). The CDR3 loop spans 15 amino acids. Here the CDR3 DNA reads TGTGCCAGCAGTTACCCAGGGGCGACTAACTATGGCTACACCTTC. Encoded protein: CASSYPGATNYGYTF.

The CDR3 coding sequence is TGTGCCAGTAGTACTGCCAGGGGAGGCAATCAGCCCCAGCATTTT. It specifies CASSTARGGNQPQHF. The chain has TRBV19 and TRBJ1-5; maybe TRBD1 (6 bases). V lost 4 bases to trimming and J lost 2 bases, with 12 bases between them. CDR3 length: 15 residues. Germline-derived CDR1 and CDR2 are LNHDA and SQIVND (reference sequence). Based on the CDR3 plus reference TRBV19 and TRBJ1-5, the full variable domain is DGGITQSPKYLFRKEGQNVTLSCEQNLNHDAMYWYRQDPGQGLRLIYYSQIVNDFQKGDIAEGYSVSREKKESFPLTVTSAQKNPTAFYLCASSTARGGNQPQHFGDGTRLSIL.

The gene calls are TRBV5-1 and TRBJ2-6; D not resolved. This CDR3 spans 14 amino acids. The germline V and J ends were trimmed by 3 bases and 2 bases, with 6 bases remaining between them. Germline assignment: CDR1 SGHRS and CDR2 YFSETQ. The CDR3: CASSSTAGANVLTF. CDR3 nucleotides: TGCGCCAGCAGCTCCACAGCTGGGGCCAACGTCCTGACTTTC.

The CDR3 protein is CASSLSGGLDEQYF. In DNA form, the CDR3 reads TGCGCCAGCAGCTTGTCAGGGGGCCTGGACGAGCAGTACTTC. This sequence joins TRBV5-1 and TRBJ2-7, with 8 bases aligning to TRBD1. This CDR3 comprises 14 residues. Germline CDR1 and CDR2: SGHRS and YFSETQ. V dropped 1 base and J dropped 5; count of bases not matched to a gene: 5.

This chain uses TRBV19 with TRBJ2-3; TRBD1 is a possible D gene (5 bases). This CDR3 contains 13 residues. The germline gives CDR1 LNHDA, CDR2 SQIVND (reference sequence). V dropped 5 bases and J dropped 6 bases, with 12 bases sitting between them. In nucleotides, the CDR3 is TGTGCCAGTAGTCACAAGAAGGGGGATACGCAGTATTTT. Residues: CASSHKKGDTQYF.

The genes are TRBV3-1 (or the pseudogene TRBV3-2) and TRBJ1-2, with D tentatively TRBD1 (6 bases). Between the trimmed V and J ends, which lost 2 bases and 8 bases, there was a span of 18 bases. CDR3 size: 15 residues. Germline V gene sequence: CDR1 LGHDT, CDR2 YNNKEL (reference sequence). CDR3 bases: TGTGCCAGCAGCCAATCGACAGGTTTTAAAGGCGGCTACACCTTC. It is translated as CASSQSTGFKGGYTF.